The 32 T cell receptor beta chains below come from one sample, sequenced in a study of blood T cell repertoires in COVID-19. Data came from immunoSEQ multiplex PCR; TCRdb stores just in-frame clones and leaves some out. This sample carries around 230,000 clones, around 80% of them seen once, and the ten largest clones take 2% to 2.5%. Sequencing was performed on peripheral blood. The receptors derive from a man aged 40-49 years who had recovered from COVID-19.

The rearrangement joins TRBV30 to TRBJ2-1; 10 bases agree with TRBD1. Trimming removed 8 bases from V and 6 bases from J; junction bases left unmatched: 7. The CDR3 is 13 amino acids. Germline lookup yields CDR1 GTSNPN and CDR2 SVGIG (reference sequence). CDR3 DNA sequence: TGTGCCGGCGACAGGGGGCCGTTCAATGAGCAGTTCTTC. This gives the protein CAGDRGPFNEQFF.

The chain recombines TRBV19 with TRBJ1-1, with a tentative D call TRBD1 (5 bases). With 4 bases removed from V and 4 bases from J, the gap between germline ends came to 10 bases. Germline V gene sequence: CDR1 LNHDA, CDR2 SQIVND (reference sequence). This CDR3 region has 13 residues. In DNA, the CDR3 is TGTGCCAGTAGTAGGGGACTTAGCACTGAAGCTTTCTTT. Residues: CASSRGLSTEAFF.

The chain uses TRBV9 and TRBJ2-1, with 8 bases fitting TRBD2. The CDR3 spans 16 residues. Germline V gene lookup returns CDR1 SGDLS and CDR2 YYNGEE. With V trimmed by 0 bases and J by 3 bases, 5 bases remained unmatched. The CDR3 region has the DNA TGTGCCAGCAGCGTAGGAGTAGCGGGACTCTACAATGAGCAGTTCTTC. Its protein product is CASSVGVAGLYNEQFF.

The CDR3 nucleotides read TGTGCCAGCAGCTTAGCCCCAGGGGTAGGAGGCTACACCTTC. Its protein product is CASSLAPGVGGYTF. V and J are TRBV7-2 and TRBJ1-2; D possibly corresponds to TRBD1 (6 bases). CDR1 and CDR2 from the germline V gene are SGHTA and FQGNSA. This CDR3 has 14 residues. V lost 0 bases, J lost 8 bases, and 13 bases lay in between.

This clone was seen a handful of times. CDR3 DNA sequence: TGTGCCAGCAGCTCGGACAGGACAGCCTACGAGCAGTACTTC. As protein: CASSSDRTAYEQYF. The genes are TRBV7-2 and TRBJ2-7; 7 bases fit TRBD1. The CDR3 sequence is 14 residues long. V lost 4 bases to trimming and J lost 2 bases; unmatched junction nucleotides: 5. Germline CDR1 reads SGHTA; CDR2 reads FQGNSA. The whole variable domain, filled in from reference TRBV7-2 and TRBJ2-7, reads GAGVSQSPSNKVTEKGKDVELRCDPISGHTALYWYRQSLGQGLEFLIYFQGNSAPDKSGLPSDRFSAERTGGSVSTLTIQRTQQEDSAVYLCASSSDRTAYEQYFGPGTRLTVT.

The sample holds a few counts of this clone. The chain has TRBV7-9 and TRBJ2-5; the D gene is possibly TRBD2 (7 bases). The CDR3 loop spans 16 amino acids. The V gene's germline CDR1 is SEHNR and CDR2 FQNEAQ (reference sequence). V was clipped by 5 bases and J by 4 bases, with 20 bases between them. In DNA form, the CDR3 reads TGTGCCAGCAGCCCAGTTCAGGCGGGGGCGTCAGAGACCCAGTACTTC. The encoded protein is CASSPVQAGASETQYF.

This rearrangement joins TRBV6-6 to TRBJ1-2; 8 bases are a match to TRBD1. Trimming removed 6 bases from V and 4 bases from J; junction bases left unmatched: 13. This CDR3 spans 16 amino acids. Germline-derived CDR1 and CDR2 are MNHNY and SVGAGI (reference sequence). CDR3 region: CASRSGSGQGFYGYTF. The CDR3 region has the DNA TGTGCCAGCAGGTCTGGATCCGGACAGGGATTCTATGGCTACACCTTC.

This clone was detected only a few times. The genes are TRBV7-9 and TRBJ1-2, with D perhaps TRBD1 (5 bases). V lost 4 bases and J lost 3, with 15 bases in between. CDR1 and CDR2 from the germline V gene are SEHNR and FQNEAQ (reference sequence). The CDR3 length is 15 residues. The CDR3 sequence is CASSYQETGHYGYTF. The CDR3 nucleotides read TGTGCCAGCAGCTACCAAGAAACAGGCCACTATGGCTACACCTTC.

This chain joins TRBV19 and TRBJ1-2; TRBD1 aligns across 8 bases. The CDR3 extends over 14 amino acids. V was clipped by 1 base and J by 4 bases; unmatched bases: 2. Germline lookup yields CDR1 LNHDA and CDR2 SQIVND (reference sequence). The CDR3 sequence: CASSIVGTGYGYTF. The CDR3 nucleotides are TGTGCCAGTAGTATAGTCGGGACAGGCTATGGCTACACCTTC.

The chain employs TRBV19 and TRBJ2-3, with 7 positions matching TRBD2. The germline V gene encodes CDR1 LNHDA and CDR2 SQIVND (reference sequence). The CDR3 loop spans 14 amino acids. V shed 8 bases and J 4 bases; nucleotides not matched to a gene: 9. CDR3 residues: CASRSGSGSDTQYF. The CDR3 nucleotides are TGTGCCAGTCGCAGTGGTAGCGGGTCAGATACGCAGTATTTT.

The CDR3 coding sequence is TGTGCCTGGAGTGACGGACAGGGGGGGACCTTTCCCCTCCACTTT. Protein product: CAWSDGQGGTFPLHF. This chain links TRBV30 with TRBJ1-6; 10 nucleotides line up with TRBD1. The length of the CDR3 is 15 residues. The V segment lost 1 base and the J segment 13 bases; nucleotides outside the gene matches: 10. Germline CDR1 GTSNPN, CDR2 SVGIG (reference sequence).

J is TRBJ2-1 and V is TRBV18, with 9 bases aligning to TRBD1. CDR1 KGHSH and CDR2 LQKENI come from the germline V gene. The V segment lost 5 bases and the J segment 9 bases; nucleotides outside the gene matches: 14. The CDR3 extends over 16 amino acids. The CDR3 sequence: CASSSRGQGRFGEQFF. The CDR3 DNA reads TGTGCCAGCTCATCGAGGGGACAGGGTAGGTTCGGTGAGCAGTTCTTC.

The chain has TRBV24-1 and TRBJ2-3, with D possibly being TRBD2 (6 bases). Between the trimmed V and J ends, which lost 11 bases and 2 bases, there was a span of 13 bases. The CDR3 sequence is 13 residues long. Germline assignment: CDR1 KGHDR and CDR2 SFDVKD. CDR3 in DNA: TGTGCCATCGGGGACTCACACACAGATACGCAGTATTTT. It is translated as CAIGDSHTDTQYF.

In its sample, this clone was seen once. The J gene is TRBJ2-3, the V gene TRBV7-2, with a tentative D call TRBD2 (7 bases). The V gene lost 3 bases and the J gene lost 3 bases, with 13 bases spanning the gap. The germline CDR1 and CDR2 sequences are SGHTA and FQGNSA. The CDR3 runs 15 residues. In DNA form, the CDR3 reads TGTGCCAGCAGCTTTCAGGGGAGGGGGACAGATACGCAGTATTTT. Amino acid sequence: CASSFQGRGTDTQYF.

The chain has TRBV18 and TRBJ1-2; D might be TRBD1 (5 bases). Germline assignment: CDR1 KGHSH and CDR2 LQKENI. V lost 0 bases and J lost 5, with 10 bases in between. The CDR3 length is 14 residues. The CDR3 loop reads CASSPPPEGYGYTF. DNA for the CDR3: TGTGCCAGCTCACCACCGCCGGAGGGGTATGGCTACACCTTC.

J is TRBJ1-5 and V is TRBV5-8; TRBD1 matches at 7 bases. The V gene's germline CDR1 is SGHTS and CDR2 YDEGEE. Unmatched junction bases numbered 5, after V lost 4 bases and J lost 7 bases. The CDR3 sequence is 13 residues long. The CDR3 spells CASSAGRGQPQHF. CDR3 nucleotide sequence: TGTGCCAGCAGCGCGGGCAGGGGGCAGCCCCAGCATTTT.

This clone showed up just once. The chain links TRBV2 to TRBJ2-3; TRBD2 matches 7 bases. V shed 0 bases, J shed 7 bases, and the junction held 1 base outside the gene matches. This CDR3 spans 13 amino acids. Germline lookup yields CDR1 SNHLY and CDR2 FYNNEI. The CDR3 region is CASSEARGYTQYF. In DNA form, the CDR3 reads TGTGCCAGCAGTGAAGCGCGGGGGTATACGCAGTATTTT.

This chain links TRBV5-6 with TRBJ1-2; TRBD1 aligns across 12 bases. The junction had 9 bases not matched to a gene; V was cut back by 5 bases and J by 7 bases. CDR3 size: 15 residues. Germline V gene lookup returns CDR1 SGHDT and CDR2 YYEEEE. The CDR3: CASREAGTGGFGYTF. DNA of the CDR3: TGTGCCAGCAGGGAAGCCGGGACAGGGGGCTTTGGCTACACCTTC.

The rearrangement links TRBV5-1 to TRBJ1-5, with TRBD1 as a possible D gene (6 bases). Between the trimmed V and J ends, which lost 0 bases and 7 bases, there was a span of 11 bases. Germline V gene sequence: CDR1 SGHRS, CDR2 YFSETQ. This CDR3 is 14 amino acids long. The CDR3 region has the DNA TGCGCCAGCAGCTTGGAGAAGGGGGACCAGCCCCAGCATTTT. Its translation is CASSLEKGDQPQHF.

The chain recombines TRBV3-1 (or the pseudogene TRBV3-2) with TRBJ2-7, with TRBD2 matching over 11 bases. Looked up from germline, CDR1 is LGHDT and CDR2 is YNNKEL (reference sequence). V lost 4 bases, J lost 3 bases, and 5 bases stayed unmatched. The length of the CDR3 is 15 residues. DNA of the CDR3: TGTGCCAGCAGCCGGAGGACTAGCGGGTACTACGAGCAGTACTTC. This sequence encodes CASSRRTSGYYEQYF.

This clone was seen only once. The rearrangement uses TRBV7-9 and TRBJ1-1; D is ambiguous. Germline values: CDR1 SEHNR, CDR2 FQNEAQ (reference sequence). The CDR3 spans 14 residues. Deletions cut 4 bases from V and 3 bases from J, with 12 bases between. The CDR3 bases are TGTGCCAGCAGCTATGTTACGGGGTACACTGAAGCTTTCTTT. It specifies CASSYVTGYTEAFF.

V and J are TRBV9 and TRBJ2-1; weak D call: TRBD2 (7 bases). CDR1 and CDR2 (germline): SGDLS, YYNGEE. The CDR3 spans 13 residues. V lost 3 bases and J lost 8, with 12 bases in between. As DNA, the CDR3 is TGTGCCAGCAGCGAGGGGGAGGGGTATGAGCAGTTCTTC. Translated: CASSEGEGYEQFF.

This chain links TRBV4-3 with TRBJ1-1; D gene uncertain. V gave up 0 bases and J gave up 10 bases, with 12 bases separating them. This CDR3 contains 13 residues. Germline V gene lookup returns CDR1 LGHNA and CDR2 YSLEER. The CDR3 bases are TGCGCCAGCAGCCAAGATGTAGGCGAGGTAGCTTTCTTT. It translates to CASSQDVGEVAFF.

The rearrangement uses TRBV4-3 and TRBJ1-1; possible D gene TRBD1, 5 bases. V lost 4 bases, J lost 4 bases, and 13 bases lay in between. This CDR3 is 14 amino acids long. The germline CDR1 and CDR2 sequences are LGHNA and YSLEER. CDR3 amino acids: CASSRDPGGTEAFF. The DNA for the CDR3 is TGCGCCAGCAGCCGGGACCCGGGAGGCACTGAAGCTTTCTTT.

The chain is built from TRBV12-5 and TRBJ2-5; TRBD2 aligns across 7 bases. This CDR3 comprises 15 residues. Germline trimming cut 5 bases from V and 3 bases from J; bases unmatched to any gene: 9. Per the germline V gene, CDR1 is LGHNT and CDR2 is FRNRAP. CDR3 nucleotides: TGTGCTAGTGGTGACCTAAAGGGACTAAAAGAGACCCAGTACTTC. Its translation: CASGDLKGLKETQYF. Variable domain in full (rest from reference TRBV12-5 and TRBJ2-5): DARVTQTPRHKVTEMGQEVTMRCQPILGHNTVFWYRQTMMQGLELLAYFRNRAPLDDSGMPKDRFSAEMPDATLATLKIQPSEPRDSAVYFCASGDLKGLKETQYFGPGTRLLVL.

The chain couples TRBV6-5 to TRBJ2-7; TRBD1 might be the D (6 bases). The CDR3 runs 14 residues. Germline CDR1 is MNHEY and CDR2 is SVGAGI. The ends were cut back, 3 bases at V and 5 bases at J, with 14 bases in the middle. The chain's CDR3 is CASSYEIRGNEQYF. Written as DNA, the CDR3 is TGTGCCAGCAGTTATGAAATCAGGGGCAACGAGCAGTACTTC.

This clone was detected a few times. CDR3 protein: CASSFVSGYGDEQFF. CDR3 sequence (DNA): TGTGCCAGCAGCTTTGTATCGGGGTATGGCGATGAGCAGTTCTTC. The chain couples TRBV7-9 to TRBJ2-1; tentatively, D is TRBD2 (5 bases). Germline V gene lookup returns CDR1 SEHNR and CDR2 FQNEAQ (reference sequence). Trimming took 3 bases from V and 8 from J, leaving 17 bases between them. There are 15 residues in the CDR3.

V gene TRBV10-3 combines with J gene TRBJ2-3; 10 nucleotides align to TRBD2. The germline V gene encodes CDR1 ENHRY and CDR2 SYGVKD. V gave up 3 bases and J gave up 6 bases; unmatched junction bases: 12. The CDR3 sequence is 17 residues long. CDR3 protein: CAISDSASGGGSDTQYF. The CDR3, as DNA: TGTGCCATCAGTGACTCGGCTAGCGGGGGTGGGAGCGATACGCAGTATTTT.

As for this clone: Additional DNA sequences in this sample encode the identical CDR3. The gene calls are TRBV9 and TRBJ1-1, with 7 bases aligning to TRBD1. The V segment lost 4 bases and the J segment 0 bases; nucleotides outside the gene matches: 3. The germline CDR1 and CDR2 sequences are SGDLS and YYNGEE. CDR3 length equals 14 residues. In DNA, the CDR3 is TGTGCCAGCAGCCTGACAGGGTTGAACACTGAAGCTTTCTTT. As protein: CASSLTGLNTEAFF.

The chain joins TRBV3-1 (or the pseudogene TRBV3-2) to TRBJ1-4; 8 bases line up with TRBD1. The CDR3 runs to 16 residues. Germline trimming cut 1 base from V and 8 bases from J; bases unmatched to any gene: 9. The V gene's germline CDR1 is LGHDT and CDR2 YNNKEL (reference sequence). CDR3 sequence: CASSQALQGVNEKLFF. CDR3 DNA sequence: TGTGCCAGCAGCCAAGCACTACAGGGGGTTAACGAAAAACTGTTTTTT.

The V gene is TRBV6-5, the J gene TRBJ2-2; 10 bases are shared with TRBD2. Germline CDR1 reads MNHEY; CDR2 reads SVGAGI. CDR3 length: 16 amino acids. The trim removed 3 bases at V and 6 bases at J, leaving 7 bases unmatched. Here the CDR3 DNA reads TGTGCCAGCAGTTATTTTCTAGCGGGAGTTGCCGGGGAGCTGTTTTTT. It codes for CASSYFLAGVAGELFF.

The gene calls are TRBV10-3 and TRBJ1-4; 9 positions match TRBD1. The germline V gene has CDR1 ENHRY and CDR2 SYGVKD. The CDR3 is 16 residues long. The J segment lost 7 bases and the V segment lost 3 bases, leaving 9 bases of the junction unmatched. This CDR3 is CAISEAQGALGEKLFF. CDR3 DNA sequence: TGTGCCATCAGTGAAGCACAGGGGGCTCTTGGTGAAAAACTGTTTTTT.